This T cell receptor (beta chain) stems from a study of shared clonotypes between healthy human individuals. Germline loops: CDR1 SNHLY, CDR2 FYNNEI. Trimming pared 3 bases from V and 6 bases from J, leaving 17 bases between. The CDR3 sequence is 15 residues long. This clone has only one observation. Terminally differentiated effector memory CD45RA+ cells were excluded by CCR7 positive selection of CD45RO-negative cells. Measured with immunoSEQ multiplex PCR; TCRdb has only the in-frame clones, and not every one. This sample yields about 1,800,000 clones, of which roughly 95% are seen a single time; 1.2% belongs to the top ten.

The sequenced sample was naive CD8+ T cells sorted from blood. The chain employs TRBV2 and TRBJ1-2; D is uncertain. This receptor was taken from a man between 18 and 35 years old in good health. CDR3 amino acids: CASSEGSLDSDGYTF. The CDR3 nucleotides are TGTGCCAGCAGTGAGGGCAGCTTAGATAGCGATGGCTACACCTTC.